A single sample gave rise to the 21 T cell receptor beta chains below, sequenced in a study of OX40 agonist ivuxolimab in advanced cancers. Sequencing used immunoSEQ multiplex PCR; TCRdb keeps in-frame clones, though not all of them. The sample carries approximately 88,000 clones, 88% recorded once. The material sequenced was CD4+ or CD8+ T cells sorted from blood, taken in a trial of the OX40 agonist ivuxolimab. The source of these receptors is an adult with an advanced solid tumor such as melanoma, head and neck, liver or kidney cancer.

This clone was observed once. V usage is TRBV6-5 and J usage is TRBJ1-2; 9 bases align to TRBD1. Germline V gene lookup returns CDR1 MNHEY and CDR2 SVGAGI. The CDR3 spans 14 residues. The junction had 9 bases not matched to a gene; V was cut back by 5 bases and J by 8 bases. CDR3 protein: CASSTGQGVAGYTF. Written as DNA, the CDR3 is TGTGCCAGCAGTACGGGACAGGGAGTGGCAGGCTACACCTTC.

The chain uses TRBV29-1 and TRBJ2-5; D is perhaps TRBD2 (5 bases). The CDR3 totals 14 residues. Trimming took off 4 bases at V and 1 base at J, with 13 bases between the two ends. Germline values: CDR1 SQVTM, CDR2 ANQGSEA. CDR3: CSVVPGESQETQYF. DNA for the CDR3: TGCAGCGTTGTCCCCGGGGAAAGCCAAGAGACCCAGTACTTC.

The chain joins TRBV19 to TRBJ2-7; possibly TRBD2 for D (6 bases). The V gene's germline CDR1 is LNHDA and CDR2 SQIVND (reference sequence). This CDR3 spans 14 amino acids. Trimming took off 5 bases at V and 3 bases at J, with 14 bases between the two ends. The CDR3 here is CASSVSSGLYEQYF. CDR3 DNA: TGTGCCAGTAGTGTGTCATCGGGACTCTACGAGCAGTACTTC.

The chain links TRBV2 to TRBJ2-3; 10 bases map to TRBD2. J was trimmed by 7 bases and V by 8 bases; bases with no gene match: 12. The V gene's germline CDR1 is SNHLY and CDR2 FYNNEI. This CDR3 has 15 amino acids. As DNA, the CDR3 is TGTGCCAGCCTACCTCTAGCGGGGGTAGGGAATACGCAGTATTTT. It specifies CASLPLAGVGNTQYF. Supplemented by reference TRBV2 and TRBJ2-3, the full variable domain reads EPEVTQTPSHQVTQMGQEVILRCVPISNHLYFYWYRQILGQKVEFLVSFYNNEISEKSEIFDDQFSVERPDGSNFTLKIRSTKLEDSAMYFCASLPLAGVGNTQYFGPGTRLTVL.

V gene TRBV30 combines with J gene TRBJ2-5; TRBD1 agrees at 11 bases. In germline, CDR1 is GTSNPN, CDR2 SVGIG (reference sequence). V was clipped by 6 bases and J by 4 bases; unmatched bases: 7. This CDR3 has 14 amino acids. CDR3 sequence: CACQTDRGLETQYF. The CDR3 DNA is TGTGCCTGTCAGACGGACAGGGGGCTAGAGACCCAGTACTTC.

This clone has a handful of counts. This CDR3 is CAISEVQNSPLHF. DNA for the CDR3: TGTGCCATCAGTGAAGTCCAAAATTCACCCCTCCACTTT. This chain connects TRBV10-3 to TRBJ1-6; D ambiguous. The CDR3 covers 13 residues. The germline gives CDR1 ENHRY, CDR2 SYGVKD. Trimming stripped 3 bases from V and 7 bases from J, with 7 bases between.

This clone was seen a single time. The CDR3 DNA reads as TGTGCCAGCAGTTTAGACAGGCAAGTGTACAATGAGCAGTTCTTC. This gives the protein CASSLDRQVYNEQFF. The chain carries TRBV27 and TRBJ2-1, with D possibly TRBD1 on 6 matching bases. CDR1 and CDR2 from the germline V gene are MNHEY and SMNVEV (reference sequence). With 2 bases removed from V and 4 bases from J, the gap between germline ends came to 12 bases. This CDR3 has 15 residues.

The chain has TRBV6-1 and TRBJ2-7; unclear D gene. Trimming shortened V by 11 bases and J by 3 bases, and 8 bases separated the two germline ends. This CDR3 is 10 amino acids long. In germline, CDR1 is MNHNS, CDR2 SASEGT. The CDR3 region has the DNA TGTGCCTCGGAGAACTACGAGCAGTACTTC. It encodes CASENYEQYF.

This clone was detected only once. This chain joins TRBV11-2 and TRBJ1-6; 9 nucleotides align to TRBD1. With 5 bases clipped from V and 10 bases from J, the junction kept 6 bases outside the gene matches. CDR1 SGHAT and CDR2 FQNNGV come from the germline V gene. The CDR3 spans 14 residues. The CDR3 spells CASSPRQGGSPLHF. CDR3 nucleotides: TGTGCCAGCAGCCCCCGACAGGGGGGCTCACCCCTCCACTTT.

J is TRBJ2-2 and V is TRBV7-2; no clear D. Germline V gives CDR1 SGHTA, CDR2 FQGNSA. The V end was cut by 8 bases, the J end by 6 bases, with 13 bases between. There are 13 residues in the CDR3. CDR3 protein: CASLTRRAGELFF. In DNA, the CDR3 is TGTGCCAGCTTGACCCGCCGGGCCGGGGAGCTGTTTTTT.

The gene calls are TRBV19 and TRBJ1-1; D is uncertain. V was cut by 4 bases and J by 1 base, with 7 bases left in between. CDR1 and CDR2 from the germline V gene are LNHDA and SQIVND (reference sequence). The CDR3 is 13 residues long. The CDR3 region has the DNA TGTGCCAGTAGTAGCTACAGGAACACTGAAGCTTTCTTT. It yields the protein CASSSYRNTEAFF.

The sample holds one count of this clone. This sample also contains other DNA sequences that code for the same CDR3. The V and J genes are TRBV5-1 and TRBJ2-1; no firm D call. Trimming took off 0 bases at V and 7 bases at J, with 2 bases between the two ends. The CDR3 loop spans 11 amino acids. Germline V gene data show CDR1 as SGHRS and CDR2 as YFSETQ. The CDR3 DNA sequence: TGCGCCAGCAGCTTGGCAAATGAGCAGTTCTTC. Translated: CASSLANEQFF. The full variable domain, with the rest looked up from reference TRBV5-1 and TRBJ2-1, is KAGVTQTPRYLIKTRGQQVTLSCSPISGHRSVSWYQQTPGQGLQFLFEYFSETQRNKGNFPGRFSGRQFSNSRSEMNVSTLELGDSALYLCASSLANEQFFGPGTRLTVL.

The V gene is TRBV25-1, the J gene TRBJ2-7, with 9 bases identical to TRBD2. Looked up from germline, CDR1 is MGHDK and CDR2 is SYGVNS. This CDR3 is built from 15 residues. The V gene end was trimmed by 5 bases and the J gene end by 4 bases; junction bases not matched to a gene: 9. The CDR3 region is CASSNSLAGSYEQYF. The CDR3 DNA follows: TGTGCCAGCAGTAATAGTCTAGCGGGGTCGTACGAGCAGTACTTC.

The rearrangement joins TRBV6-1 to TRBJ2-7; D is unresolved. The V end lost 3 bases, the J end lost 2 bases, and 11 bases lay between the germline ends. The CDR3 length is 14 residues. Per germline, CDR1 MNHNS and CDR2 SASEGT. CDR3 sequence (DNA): TGTGCCAGCAGTGAGGGTCCAACAACCTACGAGCAGTACTTC. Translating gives CASSEGPTTYEQYF.

The CDR3 sequence: CASSLVPPSSPNTGELFF. In nucleotides, the CDR3 is TGCGCCAGCAGCTTGGTTCCTCCGTCCTCCCCGAACACCGGGGAGCTGTTTTTT. The chain links TRBV5-1 to TRBJ2-2, with D hard to call. With 0 bases removed from V and 0 bases from J, the gap between germline ends came to 15 bases. The V gene's germline CDR1 is SGHRS and CDR2 YFSETQ. The length of the CDR3 is 18 residues. Complete variable domain (other parts from reference TRBV5-1 and TRBJ2-2): KAGVTQTPRYLIKTRGQQVTLSCSPISGHRSVSWYQQTPGQGLQFLFEYFSETQRNKGNFPGRFSGRQFSNSRSEMNVSTLELGDSALYLCASSLVPPSSPNTGELFFGEGSRLTVL.

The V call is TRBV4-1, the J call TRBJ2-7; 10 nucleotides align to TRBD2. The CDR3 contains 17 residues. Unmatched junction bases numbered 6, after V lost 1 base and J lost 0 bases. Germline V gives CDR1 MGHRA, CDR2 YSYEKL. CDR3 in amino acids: CASSQALAGVLSYEQYF. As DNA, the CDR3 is TGCGCCAGCAGCCAAGCCCTAGCGGGGGTCCTCTCCTACGAGCAGTACTTC.

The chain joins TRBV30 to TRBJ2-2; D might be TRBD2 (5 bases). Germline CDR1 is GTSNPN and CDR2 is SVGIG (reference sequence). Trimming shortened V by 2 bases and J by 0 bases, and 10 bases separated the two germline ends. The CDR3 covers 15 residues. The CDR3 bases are TGTGCCTGGAGTACGAGGGTAGCGAACACCGGGGAGCTGTTTTTT. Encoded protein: CAWSTRVANTGELFF.

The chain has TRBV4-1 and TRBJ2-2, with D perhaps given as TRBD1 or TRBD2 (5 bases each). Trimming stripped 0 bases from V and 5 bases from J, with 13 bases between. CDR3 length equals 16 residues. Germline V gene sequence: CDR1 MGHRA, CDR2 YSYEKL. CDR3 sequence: CASSQDGLRGTGELFF. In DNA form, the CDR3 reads TGCGCCAGCAGCCAAGATGGGTTGAGGGGAACCGGGGAGCTGTTTTTT.

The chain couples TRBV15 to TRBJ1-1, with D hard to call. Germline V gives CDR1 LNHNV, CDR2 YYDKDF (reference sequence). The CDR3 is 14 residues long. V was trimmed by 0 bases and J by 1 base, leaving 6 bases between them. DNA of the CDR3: TGTGCCACCAGCAGAGATTTTGGGAACACTGAAGCTTTCTTT. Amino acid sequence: CATSRDFGNTEAFF. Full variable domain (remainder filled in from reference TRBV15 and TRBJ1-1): DAMVIQNPRYQVTQFGKPVTLSCSQTLNHNVMYWYQQKSSQAPKLLFHYYDKDFNNEADTPDNFQSRRPNTSFCFLDIRSPGLGDTAMYLCATSRDFGNTEAFFGQGTRLTVV.

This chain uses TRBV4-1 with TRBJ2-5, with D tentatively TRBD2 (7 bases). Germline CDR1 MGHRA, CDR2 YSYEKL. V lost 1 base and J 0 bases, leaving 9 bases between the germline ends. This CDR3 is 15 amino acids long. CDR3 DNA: TGCGCCAGCAGCCAAGGGGGGGGCCACCAAGAGACCCAGTACTTC. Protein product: CASSQGGGHQETQYF.

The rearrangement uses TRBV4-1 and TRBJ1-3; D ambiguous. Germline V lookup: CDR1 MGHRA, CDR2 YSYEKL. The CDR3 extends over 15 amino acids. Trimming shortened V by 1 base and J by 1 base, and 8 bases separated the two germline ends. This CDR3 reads CASSQVLSSGNTIYF. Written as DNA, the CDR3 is TGCGCCAGCAGCCAAGTCCTCTCGTCTGGAAACACCATATATTTT.